This record concerns one TCR beta chain sequence. The PCR contained 60 Vbeta and 13 Jbeta primers. The repertoire was sequenced with immunoSEQ multiplex PCR; TCRdb's copy has only in-frame clones and lacks some. The repertoire holds roughly 170,000 clones, roughly 70% seen once, with less than 1.6% in the top ten. This sample was included in a study of cytomegalovirus exposure and HLA in healthy donors. This CDR3 is built from 18 residues. Germline V gives CDR1 SSHAT, CDR2 FNYEAQ (reference sequence). V gave up 5 bases and J gave up 2 bases; unmatched junction bases: 15. The chain has TRBV7-7 and TRBJ2-3; 8 bases are a match to TRBD2. The sequence was collected from a girl aged 10 to 17 in good health and CMV-seronegative. The material sequenced was PBMCs. The CDR3 DNA is TGTGCCAGCAGCCCCATGCCGGGACTAGAGCCTTACACAGATACGCAGTATTTT. Protein product: CASSPMPGLEPYTDTQYF.